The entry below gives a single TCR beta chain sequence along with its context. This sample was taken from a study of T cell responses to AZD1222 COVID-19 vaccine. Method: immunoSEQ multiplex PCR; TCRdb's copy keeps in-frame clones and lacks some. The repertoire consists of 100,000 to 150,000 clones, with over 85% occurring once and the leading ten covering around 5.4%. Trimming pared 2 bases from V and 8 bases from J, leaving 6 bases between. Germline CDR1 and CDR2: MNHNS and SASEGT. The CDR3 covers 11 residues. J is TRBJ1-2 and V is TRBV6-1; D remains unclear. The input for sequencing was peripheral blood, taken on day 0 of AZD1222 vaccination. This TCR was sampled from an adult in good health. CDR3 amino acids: CASSEYFGYTF. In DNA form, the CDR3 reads TGTGCCAGCAGTGAATATTTCGGCTACACCTTC.